One sample yielded the 18 T cell receptor beta chains listed below, sequenced in a study of PD-L1 blockade in urothelial cancer. Clones were read by immunoSEQ multiplex PCR, and TCRdb kept only the in-frame ones, dropping some. The sample carries about 52,000 clones, about 80% recorded once. This material consisted of PBMCs, taken around atezolizumab (anti-PD-L1) treatment. Receptors originate from a man in his forties or fifties with urothelial cancer.

This chain uses TRBV7-9 with TRBJ1-2; the D gene is possibly TRBD1 (5 bases). Germline V gives CDR1 SEHNR, CDR2 FQNEAQ (reference sequence). V lost 5 bases to trimming and J lost 7 bases, with 14 bases between them. This CDR3 spans 13 amino acids. CDR3 sequence: CASSPDSPGGYTF. As DNA, the CDR3 is TGTGCCAGCAGCCCAGACAGCCCTGGTGGCTACACCTTC.

This clone was observed once. V gene TRBV7-2 combines with J gene TRBJ2-7; 11 positions agree with TRBD1. The junction had 9 bases not matched to a gene; V was cut back by 1 base and J by 7 bases. Germline V gene lookup returns CDR1 SGHTA and CDR2 FQGNSA. The CDR3 is made up of 16 amino acids. CDR3 coding DNA: TGTGCCAGCAGCTTAGTCGGACAGGGGGCACGTATTGAGCAGTACTTC. It translates to CASSLVGQGARIEQYF.

The chain carries TRBV7-9 and TRBJ1-1; 7 nucleotides match TRBD1. This CDR3 is built from 14 residues. CDR1 SEHNR and CDR2 FQNEAQ come from the germline V gene (reference sequence). Trimming cost V 6 bases and J 2 bases; bases outside gene matches: 6. For the CDR3, the DNA is TGTGCCAGCAGTCCCGGGACAGATAACACTGAAGCTTTCTTT. Translated, it gives CASSPGTDNTEAFF.

V usage is TRBV7-9 and J usage is TRBJ1-2; possibly TRBD1 for D (5 bases). Trimming removed 5 bases from V and 4 bases from J, with 11 bases in between. This CDR3 region has 13 residues. Germline loops: CDR1 SEHNR, CDR2 FQNEAQ (reference sequence). For the CDR3, the DNA is TGTGCCAGCAGCCCGACAGAGATCTATGGCTACACCTTC. Translation: CASSPTEIYGYTF.

This clone was seen once. The chain joins TRBV4-3 to TRBJ2-1; maybe TRBD2 (6 bases). Germline CDR1 is LGHNA and CDR2 is YSLEER. V was cut by 0 bases and J by 7 bases, with 19 bases left in between. The CDR3 consists of 17 residues. This chain's CDR3 is CASSQEGGRGTTNEQFF. As DNA, the CDR3 is TGCGCCAGCAGCCAAGAGGGGGGAAGGGGTACGACAAATGAGCAGTTCTTC.

The J gene is TRBJ2-6, the V gene TRBV9, with 9 bases matching TRBD2. V shed 0 bases, J shed 4 bases, and the junction held 11 bases outside the gene matches. There are 19 residues in the CDR3. Germline V gives CDR1 SGDLS, CDR2 YYNGEE. CDR3 DNA: TGTGCCAGCAGCGTAGCTCAGCATAGCGGGAGATCAGGGGCCAACGTCCTGACTTTC. Its protein product is CASSVAQHSGRSGANVLTF.

J is TRBJ1-5 and V is TRBV2; D remains ambiguous. Germline CDR1 SNHLY, CDR2 FYNNEI. This CDR3 is built from 14 residues. V was trimmed by 7 bases and J by 4 bases, leaving 14 bases between them. CDR3 protein: CASKGSGINQPQHF. CDR3 sequence (DNA): TGTGCCAGCAAAGGGAGTGGAATTAATCAGCCCCAGCATTTT.

In its sample, this clone was seen a few times. The chain uses TRBV19 and TRBJ1-3; D possibly corresponds to TRBD1 (5 bases). Germline CDR1 reads LNHDA; CDR2 reads SQIVND (reference sequence). The V gene lost 6 bases and the J gene lost 2 bases, with 14 bases spanning the gap. This CDR3 region has 15 residues. Here the CDR3 DNA reads TGTGCCAGTAGATCTGGGACTGCGCCTGGAAACACCATATATTTT. Translation gives CASRSGTAPGNTIYF.

The gene calls are TRBV7-9 and TRBJ1-1, with TRBD1 as a possible D gene (5 bases). Germline V gives CDR1 SEHNR, CDR2 FQNEAQ (reference sequence). This CDR3 contains 15 residues. V dropped 5 bases and J dropped 0 bases, with 13 bases sitting between them. This CDR3 reads CASSVAGLMNTEAFF. The CDR3, as DNA: TGTGCCAGCAGCGTGGCGGGACTGATGAACACTGAAGCTTTCTTT.

V and J are TRBV18 and TRBJ2-3, with 7 nucleotides matching TRBD2. Looked up from germline, CDR1 is KGHSH and CDR2 is LQKENI. This CDR3 region has 16 residues. V was clipped by 2 bases and J by 2 bases; unmatched bases: 7. The CDR3 spells CASSPRLAGNTDTQYF. CDR3 in DNA: TGTGCCAGCTCACCAAGACTAGCAGGGAACACAGATACGCAGTATTTT.

A single count supports this clone. The J gene is TRBJ1-5, the V gene TRBV19; TRBD1 matches 8 bases. The CDR3 covers 14 residues. Germline CDR1 is LNHDA and CDR2 is SQIVND (reference sequence). The V and J ends lost 5 bases and 9 bases, in that order; junction bases with no gene match: 9. The CDR3 loop reads CASSVGTGVGPQHF. The CDR3 DNA sequence: TGTGCCAGTAGTGTCGGGACAGGTGTTGGGCCCCAGCATTTT.

V usage is TRBV4-2 and J usage is TRBJ2-7; 11 positions agree with TRBD2. CDR3 length equals 14 residues. Germline V gene data show CDR1 as LGHNA and CDR2 as YNFKEQ. J gave up 7 bases and V 0 bases, and 2 bases lay outside the gene matches. The CDR3 loop is CASSQELAGGEQYF. The DNA for the CDR3 is TGTGCCAGCAGCCAAGAGCTAGCGGGGGGTGAGCAGTACTTC.

The V and J genes are TRBV4-3 and TRBJ1-1; D is perhaps TRBD1 (5 bases). The CDR3 runs to 14 residues. Trimming took off 4 bases at V and 0 bases at J, with 9 bases between the two ends. Germline lookup yields CDR1 LGHNA and CDR2 YSLEER. The CDR3 coding sequence is TGCGCCAGCAGCCTGGGGGGGATGAACACTGAAGCTTTCTTT. Its translation is CASSLGGMNTEAFF.

This clone has just a few counts. V and J are TRBV7-8 and TRBJ1-5, with TRBD1 identical over 7 bases. V trimming: 1 base; J trimming: 0 bases; junction bases outside the gene matches: 12. The CDR3 runs to 19 residues. The germline V gene has CDR1 SGHVS and CDR2 FQNEAQ. This CDR3 reads CASSLGFLTRGPSNQPQHF. CDR3 nucleotides: TGTGCCAGCAGCTTAGGTTTCCTAACGAGGGGGCCTAGCAATCAGCCCCAGCATTTT.

The chain has TRBV11-2 and TRBJ1-3; possibly TRBD1 for D (5 bases). Trimming pared 1 base from V and 4 bases from J, leaving 11 bases between. The V gene's germline CDR1 is SGHAT and CDR2 FQNNGV. CDR3 size: 15 residues. As DNA, the CDR3 is TGTGCCAGCAGCTTAGCAGGGTCGAGCGGAAACACCATATATTTT. Amino acids: CASSLAGSSGNTIYF.

This clone was counted a single time. This sequence joins TRBV28 and TRBJ2-7, with D possibly matching TRBD1 (6 bases). This CDR3 is built from 15 residues. The V gene's germline CDR1 is MDHEN and CDR2 SYDVKM. V was cut by 6 bases and J by 5 bases, with 20 bases left in between. This CDR3 is CASRVRGTQGDEQYF. CDR3 coding DNA: TGTGCCAGCAGGGTCAGGGGAACCCAAGGGGACGAGCAGTACTTC.

This rearrangement joins TRBV11-3 to TRBJ2-7; D is perhaps TRBD1 (6 bases). Trimming shortened V by 5 bases and J by 2 bases, and 10 bases separated the two germline ends. Looked up from germline, CDR1 is SGHNT and CDR2 is YENEEA. CDR3 length: 13 residues. CDR3 in DNA: TGTGCCAGCAGCCCGGGACAAACCTACGAGCAGTACTTC. Its protein product is CASSPGQTYEQYF.

The J gene is TRBJ2-2, the V gene TRBV5-1; TRBD1 agrees at 11 bases. The germline CDR1 and CDR2 sequences are SGHRS and YFSETQ. With V trimmed by 4 bases and J by 6 bases, 8 bases remained unmatched. The CDR3 spans 16 residues. The CDR3 coding sequence is TGCGCCAGCAGCCAAACCGGGACAGGGGGACCCGGGGAGCTGTTTTTT. It translates to CASSQTGTGGPGELFF.